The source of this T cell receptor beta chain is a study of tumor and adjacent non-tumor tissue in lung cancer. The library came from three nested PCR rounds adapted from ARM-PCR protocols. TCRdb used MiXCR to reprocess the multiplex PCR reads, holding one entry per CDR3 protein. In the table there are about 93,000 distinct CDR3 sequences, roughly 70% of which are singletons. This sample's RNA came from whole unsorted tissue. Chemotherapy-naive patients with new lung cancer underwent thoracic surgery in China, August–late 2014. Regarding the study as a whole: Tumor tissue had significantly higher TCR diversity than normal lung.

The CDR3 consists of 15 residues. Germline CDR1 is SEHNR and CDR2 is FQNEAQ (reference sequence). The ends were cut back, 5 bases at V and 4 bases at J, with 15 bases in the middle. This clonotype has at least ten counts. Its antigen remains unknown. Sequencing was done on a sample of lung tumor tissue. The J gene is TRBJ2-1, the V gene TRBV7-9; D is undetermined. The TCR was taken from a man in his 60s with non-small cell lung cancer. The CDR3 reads CASSPPRQLYNEQFF. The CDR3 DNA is TGTGCCAGCAGCCCCCCGCGGCAACTATACAATGAGCAGTTCTTC.